A single T cell receptor (beta chain) is shown here with its context. This sample stems from a study of control samples from healthy donors and cancer patients. Generated by immunoSEQ multiplex PCR, the TCRdb table keeps only in-frame clones and is missing some. The repertoire holds about 58,000 clones, with nearly 90% as singletons. The CDR3 sequence is 14 residues long. Deletions cut 5 bases from V and 6 bases from J, with 19 bases between. The germline CDR1 and CDR2 sequences are SQVTM and ANQGSEA. The chain links TRBV29-1 to TRBJ1-2; tentative D call: TRBD1 (5 bases). This clonotype originated in a man aged 55-75 years with colorectal cancer. The sequenced material came from PBMCs. The chain's CDR3 is CSVWTEGRLDGYTF. The CDR3 DNA sequence: TGCAGCGTTTGGACCGAGGGGCGCCTTGATGGCTACACCTTC.